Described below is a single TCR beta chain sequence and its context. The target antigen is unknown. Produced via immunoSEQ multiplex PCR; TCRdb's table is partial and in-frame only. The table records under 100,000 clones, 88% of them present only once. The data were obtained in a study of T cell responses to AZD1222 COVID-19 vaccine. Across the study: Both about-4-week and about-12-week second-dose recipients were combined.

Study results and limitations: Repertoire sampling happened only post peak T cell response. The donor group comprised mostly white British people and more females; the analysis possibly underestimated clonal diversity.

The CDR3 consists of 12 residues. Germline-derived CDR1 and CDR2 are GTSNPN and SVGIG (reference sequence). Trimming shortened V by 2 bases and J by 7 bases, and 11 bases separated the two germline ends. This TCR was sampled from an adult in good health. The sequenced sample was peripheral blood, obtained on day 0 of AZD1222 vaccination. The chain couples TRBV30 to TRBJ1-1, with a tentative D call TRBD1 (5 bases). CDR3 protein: CAWSNSGGEAFF. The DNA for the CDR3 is TGTGCCTGGAGTAATAGTGGGGGTGAAGCTTTCTTT.